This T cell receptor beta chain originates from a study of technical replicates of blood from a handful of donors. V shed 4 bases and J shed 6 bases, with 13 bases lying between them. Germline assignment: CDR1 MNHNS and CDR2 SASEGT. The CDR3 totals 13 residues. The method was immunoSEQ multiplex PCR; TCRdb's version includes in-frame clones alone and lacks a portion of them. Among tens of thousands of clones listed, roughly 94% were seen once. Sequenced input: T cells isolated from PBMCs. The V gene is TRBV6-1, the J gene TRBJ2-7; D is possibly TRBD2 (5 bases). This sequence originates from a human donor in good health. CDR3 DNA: TGTGCCAGCAGTGTTGGACTCCCTACCGAGCAGTACTTC. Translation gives CASSVGLPTEQYF.